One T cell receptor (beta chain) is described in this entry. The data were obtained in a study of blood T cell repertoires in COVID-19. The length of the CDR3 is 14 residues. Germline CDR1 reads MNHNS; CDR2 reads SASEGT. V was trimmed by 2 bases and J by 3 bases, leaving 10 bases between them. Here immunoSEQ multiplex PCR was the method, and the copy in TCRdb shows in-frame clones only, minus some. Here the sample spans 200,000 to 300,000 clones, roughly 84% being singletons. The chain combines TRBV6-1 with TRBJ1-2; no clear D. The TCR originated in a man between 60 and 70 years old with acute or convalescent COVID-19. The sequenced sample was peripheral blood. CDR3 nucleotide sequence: TGTGCCAGCAGTGAATTCGGGAGGGACTATGGCTACACCTTC. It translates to CASSEFGRDYGYTF.